One sample yielded the 15 T cell receptor beta chains listed below, sequenced in a study of T cells in localized non-small cell lung cancer. Only in-frame clones appear in the TCRdb table, and some are missing; sequencing was by immunoSEQ multiplex PCR. In the table there are about 6,800 clones, approximately 45% of which are singletons. The starting material was lymph node tissue, obtained before any cancer treatment. The source of these receptors is a man aged 35-69 years with stage I lung adenocarcinoma.

V gene TRBV29-1 combines with J gene TRBJ2-3; tentatively, D is TRBD1 (5 bases). Trimming took off 3 bases at V and 6 bases at J, with 13 bases between the two ends. The CDR3 contains 13 residues. In germline, CDR1 is SQVTM, CDR2 ANQGSEA. CDR3 residues: CSVDYQGGDTQYF. CDR3 DNA sequence: TGCAGCGTTGATTACCAGGGTGGTGATACGCAGTATTTT.

The chain joins TRBV18 to TRBJ1-2; 10 bases map to TRBD1. This CDR3 comprises 14 residues. Trimming removed 3 bases from V and 6 bases from J; junction bases left unmatched: 4. CDR1 KGHSH and CDR2 LQKENI come from the germline V gene. The CDR3 sequence is CASSPPGQGNGYTF. CDR3 nucleotides: TGTGCCAGCTCACCTCCGGGACAGGGGAATGGCTACACCTTC.

This clone was observed a few times. The genes are TRBV11-3 and TRBJ1-4; D is unclear. The length of the CDR3 is 16 residues. Germline V gene data show CDR1 as SGHNT and CDR2 as YENEEA. Trimming took off 0 bases at V and 5 bases at J, with 13 bases between the two ends. CDR3 nucleotide sequence: TGTGCCAGCAGCTTAGATCGCAAACGGGAAAATGAAAAACTGTTTTTT. Translated: CASSLDRKRENEKLFF.

This clone was seen a few times. The chain is built from TRBV6-1 and TRBJ2-3; D may match TRBD1 or TRBD2 (6 bases each). V was shortened by 0 bases and J by 4 bases, with 8 bases between the two germline ends. The CDR3 sequence is 14 residues long. Germline V gives CDR1 MNHNS, CDR2 SASEGT. The DNA of the CDR3 is TGTGCCAGCAGTGAAGCGGGGGGCTCAGATACGCAGTATTTT. Translated: CASSEAGGSDTQYF.

V is TRBV19 and J is TRBJ1-2; 10 bases map to TRBD1. The CDR3 is made up of 14 amino acids. Germline lookup yields CDR1 LNHDA and CDR2 SQIVND (reference sequence). V was pared by 7 bases and J by 2 bases, with 4 bases of the junction left unmatched. This CDR3 is CASIRTGGNYGYTF. CDR3 bases: TGTGCCAGTATCCGGACAGGGGGAAACTATGGCTACACCTTC.

V and J are TRBV19 and TRBJ2-1; 9 bases match TRBD1. The CDR3 sequence is 15 residues long. Germline CDR1 reads LNHDA; CDR2 reads SQIVND (reference sequence). V gave up 3 bases and J gave up 7 bases; unmatched junction bases: 7. The CDR3 sequence is CASSMGQGSWNEQFF. The CDR3 DNA is TGTGCCAGTAGTATGGGACAGGGTTCGTGGAATGAGCAGTTCTTC.

This clone was seen only a few times. The gene calls are TRBV19 and TRBJ2-1; 8 bases match TRBD2. The CDR3 has 13 residues. Germline CDR1 is LNHDA and CDR2 is SQIVND (reference sequence). Trimming cost V 5 bases and J 8 bases; bases outside gene matches: 5. The CDR3 DNA reads TGTGCCAGTAGTCTCACGGGGGGGGATGAGCAGTTCTTC. Translated: CASSLTGGDEQFF. Filled out from reference TRBV19 and TRBJ2-1, the complete variable domain reads DGGITQSPKYLFRKEGQNVTLSCEQNLNHDAMYWYRQDPGQGLRLIYYSQIVNDFQKGDIAEGYSVSREKKESFPLTVTSAQKNPTAFYLCASSLTGGDEQFFGPGTRLTVL.

There are a few counts of this clone. The rearrangement joins TRBV11-3 to TRBJ1-1, with a tentative D call TRBD1 (5 bases). The CDR3 loop spans 15 amino acids. CDR1 is SGHNT, CDR2 YENEEA, per germline. V was pared by 3 bases and J by 4 bases, with 15 bases between. The CDR3 loop is CASSFITQTATEAFF. Here the CDR3 DNA reads TGTGCCAGCAGCTTTATCACCCAGACAGCCACTGAAGCTTTCTTT.

The chain recombines TRBV2 with TRBJ2-7, with TRBD2 matching 7 bases. Trimming removed 6 bases from V and 6 bases from J; junction bases left unmatched: 5. CDR3 length: 12 residues. Germline CDR1 SNHLY, CDR2 FYNNEI. In DNA, the CDR3 is TGTGCCAGCAGCGGGGAGGGCCTCGAGCAGTACTTC. Protein product: CASSGEGLEQYF.

The chain is built from TRBV15 and TRBJ2-3; a weak D match, TRBD2 (7 bases). The CDR3 totals 14 residues. V lost 1 base, J lost 4 bases, and 9 bases lay in between. Per germline, CDR1 LNHNV and CDR2 YYDKDF (reference sequence). CDR3 bases: TGTGCCACCAGCAGAGGGGGGGGCGCAGATACGCAGTATTTT. Protein: CATSRGGGADTQYF.

This clone was detected a few times. V is TRBV11-3 and J is TRBJ1-4; D gene uncertain. V dropped 2 bases and J dropped 0 bases, with 13 bases sitting between them. From germline, CDR1 is SGHNT and CDR2 YENEEA. The CDR3 has 17 amino acids. CDR3 in amino acids: CASSLIGSLATNEKLFF. In nucleotides, the CDR3 is TGTGCCAGCAGCTTAATCGGCTCCTTGGCAACTAATGAAAAACTGTTTTTT.

This clone was counted a few times. The V and J genes are TRBV11-3 and TRBJ1-4; TRBD1 aligns across 7 bases. Trimming cost V 5 bases and J 8 bases; bases outside gene matches: 8. CDR3 size: 14 residues. CDR1 SGHNT and CDR2 YENEEA come from the germline V gene. Here the CDR3 DNA reads TGTGCCAGCAGCCCCCCCGACAGGGTCGAAAAACTGTTTTTT. It yields the protein CASSPPDRVEKLFF.

The V gene is TRBV28, the J gene TRBJ2-1; TRBD2 aligns across 10 bases. CDR1 and CDR2 (germline): MDHEN, SYDVKM. CDR3 length equals 15 residues. The V gene end was trimmed by 8 bases and the J gene end by 8 bases; junction bases not matched to a gene: 12. The CDR3 DNA is TGTGCCAGCGTTACATCTAGCGGGAGAGGCTATGAGCAGTTCTTC. This sequence encodes CASVTSSGRGYEQFF. Combining the CDR3 with reference TRBV28 and TRBJ2-1 gives the whole variable domain DVKVTQSSRYLVKRTGEKVFLECVQDMDHENMFWYRQDPGLGLRLIYFSYDVKMKEKGDIPEGYSVSREKKERFSLILESASTNQTSMYLCASVTSSGRGYEQFFGPGTRLTVL.

The chain has TRBV18 and TRBJ2-7; D may be TRBD1 or TRBD2 (5 bases each). V dropped 4 bases and J dropped 3 bases, with 19 bases sitting between them. Germline V lookup: CDR1 KGHSH, CDR2 LQKENI. The CDR3 consists of 16 residues. The DNA for the CDR3 is TGTGCCAGCTCACGTAAGGGACCCGCGTCCCACTACGAGCAGTACTTC. This gives the protein CASSRKGPASHYEQYF. Variable domain in full (rest from reference TRBV18 and TRBJ2-7): NAGVMQNPRHLVRRRGQEARLRCSPMKGHSHVYWYRQLPEEGLKFMVYLQKENIIDESGMPKERFSAEFPKEGPSILRIQQVVRGDSAAYFCASSRKGPASHYEQYFGPGTRLTVT.

This chain uses TRBV11-3 with TRBJ2-1; D call uncertain. In germline, CDR1 is SGHNT, CDR2 YENEEA. Trimming removed 3 bases from V and 7 bases from J, with 13 bases in between. This CDR3 comprises 14 residues. The CDR3 bases are TGTGCCAGCAGCTTGAGTCTAGTCTTGAATGAGCAGTTCTTC. It specifies CASSLSLVLNEQFF. The whole variable domain, filled in from reference TRBV11-3 and TRBJ2-1, reads EAGVVQSPRYKIIEKKQPVAFWCNPISGHNTLYWYLQNLGQGPELLIRYENEEAVDDSQLPKDRFSAERLKGVDSTLKIQPAELGDSAVYLCASSLSLVLNEQFFGPGTRLTVL.